This TCR beta chain was retrieved from a study of blood T cell repertoires in COVID-19. Study-wide context: The study drew acute and convalescent COVID-19 samples from the United States, Italy and Spain. PBMCs, B-cell-depleted T cells, or T cells provided the cDNA or gDNA that made up the material.

Profiled with immunoSEQ multiplex PCR; TCRdb holds only in-frame clones, not every one. The top ten hold around 1.2% of the sample, which has fewer than 250,000 clones, 70% to 90% seen once. This TCR was recovered from a man aged 30 to 45 with acute or convalescent COVID-19. Material for sequencing was peripheral blood.

The CDR3 nucleotides are TGTGCCTGGACCCTTCAGGGGACAGGGGATGGCTACACCTTC. Translated: CAWTLQGTGDGYTF. This chain joins TRBV30 and TRBJ1-2; 10 nucleotides match TRBD1. This CDR3 region has 14 residues. Trimming removed 4 bases from V and 6 bases from J; junction bases left unmatched: 8. Germline V lookup: CDR1 GTSNPN, CDR2 SVGIG (reference sequence).